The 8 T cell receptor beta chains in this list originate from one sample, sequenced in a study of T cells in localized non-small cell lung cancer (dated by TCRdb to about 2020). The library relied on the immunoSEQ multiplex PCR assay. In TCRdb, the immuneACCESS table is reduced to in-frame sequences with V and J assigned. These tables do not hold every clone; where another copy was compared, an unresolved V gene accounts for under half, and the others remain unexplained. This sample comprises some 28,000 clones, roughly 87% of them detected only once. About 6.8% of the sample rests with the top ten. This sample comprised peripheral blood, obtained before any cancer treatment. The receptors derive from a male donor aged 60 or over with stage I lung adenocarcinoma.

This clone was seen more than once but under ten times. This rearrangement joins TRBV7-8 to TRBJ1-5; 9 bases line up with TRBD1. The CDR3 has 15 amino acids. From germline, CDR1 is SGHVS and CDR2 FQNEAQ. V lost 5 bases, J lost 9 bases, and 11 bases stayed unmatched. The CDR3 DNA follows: TGTGCCAGCAGCCCCGGGACAGGGCCGATAAGGCCCCAGCATTTT. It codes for CASSPGTGPIRPQHF.

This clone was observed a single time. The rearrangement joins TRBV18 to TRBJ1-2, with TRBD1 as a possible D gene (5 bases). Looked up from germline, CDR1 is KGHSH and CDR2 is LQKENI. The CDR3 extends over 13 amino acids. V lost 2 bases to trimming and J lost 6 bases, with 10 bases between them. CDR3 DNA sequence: TGTGCCAGCTCACCAAACAAAGGGGATGGCTACACCTTC. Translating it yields CASSPNKGDGYTF.

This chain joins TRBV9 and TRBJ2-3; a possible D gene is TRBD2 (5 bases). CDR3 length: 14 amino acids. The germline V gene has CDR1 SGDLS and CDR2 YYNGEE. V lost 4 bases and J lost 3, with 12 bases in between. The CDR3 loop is CASSFRGQTDTQYF. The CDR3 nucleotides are TGTGCCAGCAGCTTTAGAGGGCAGACAGATACGCAGTATTTT.

CDR3 DNA: TGTGCCAGCAGTCTGGCCGACAACTATGGCTACACCTTC. It yields the protein CASSLADNYGYTF. The rearrangement joins TRBV7-9 to TRBJ1-2, with D unresolved. The ends were cut back, 6 bases at V and 2 bases at J, with 10 bases in the middle. Per the germline V gene, CDR1 is SEHNR and CDR2 is FQNEAQ (reference sequence). CDR3 length equals 13 residues.

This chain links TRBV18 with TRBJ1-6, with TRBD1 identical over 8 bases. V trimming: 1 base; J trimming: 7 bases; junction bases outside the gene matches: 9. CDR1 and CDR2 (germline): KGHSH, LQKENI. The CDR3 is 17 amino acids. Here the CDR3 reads CASSPRSGSGGNSPLHF. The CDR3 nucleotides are TGTGCCAGCTCACCACGCTCCGGTTCAGGGGGCAATTCACCCCTCCACTTT.

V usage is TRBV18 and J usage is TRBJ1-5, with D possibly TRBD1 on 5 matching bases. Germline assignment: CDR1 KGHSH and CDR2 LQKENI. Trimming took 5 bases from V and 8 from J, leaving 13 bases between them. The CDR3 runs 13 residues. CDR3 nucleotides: TGTGCCAGCTCATCCAATGGGGACGAGCCCCAGCATTTT. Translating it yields CASSSNGDEPQHF.

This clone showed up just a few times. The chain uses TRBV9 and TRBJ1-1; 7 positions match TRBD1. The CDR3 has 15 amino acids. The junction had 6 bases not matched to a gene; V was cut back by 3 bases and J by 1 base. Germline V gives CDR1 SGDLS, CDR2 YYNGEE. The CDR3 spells CASSGTGVSNTEAFF. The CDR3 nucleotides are TGTGCCAGCAGCGGAACAGGGGTATCGAACACTGAAGCTTTCTTT.

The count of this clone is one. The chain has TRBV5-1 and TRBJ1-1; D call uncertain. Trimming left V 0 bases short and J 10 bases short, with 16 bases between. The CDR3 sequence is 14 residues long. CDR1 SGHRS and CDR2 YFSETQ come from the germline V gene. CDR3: CASSLEGELTTAFF. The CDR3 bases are TGCGCCAGCAGCTTGGAGGGCGAACTCACTACAGCTTTCTTT.